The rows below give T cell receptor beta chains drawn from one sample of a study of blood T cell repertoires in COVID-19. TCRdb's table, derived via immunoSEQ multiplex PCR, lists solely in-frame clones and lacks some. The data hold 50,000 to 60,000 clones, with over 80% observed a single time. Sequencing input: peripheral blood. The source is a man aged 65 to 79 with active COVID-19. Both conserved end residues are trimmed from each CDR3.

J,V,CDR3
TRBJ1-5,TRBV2,ASTRDRVFQPQH
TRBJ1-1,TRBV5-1,ASSSRTGGYTEAF
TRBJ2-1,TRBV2,ASSREHYNEQF
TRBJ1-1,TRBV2,ASSPWTEGDTEAF
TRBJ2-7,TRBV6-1,ASSDRTGGRDEQY
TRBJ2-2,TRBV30,AWSVKLAGTTGELF
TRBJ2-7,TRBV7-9,ASSLDSGSLYEQY
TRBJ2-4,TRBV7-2,ASGPGQGHIQY
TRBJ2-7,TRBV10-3,AISGTGVVNEQY
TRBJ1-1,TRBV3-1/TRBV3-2,ASSQVDRVNTEAF
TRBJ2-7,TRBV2,ASSAGTESLEQY
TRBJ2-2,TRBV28,ASSSPPPTVTGELF
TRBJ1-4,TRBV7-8,ASSLAQNEKLF
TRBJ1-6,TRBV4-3,ASSQSVGEHSPLH
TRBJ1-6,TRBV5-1,ASSLVGGRDSPLH
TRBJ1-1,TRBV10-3,AIRGDRGGFSTEAF
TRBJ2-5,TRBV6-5,ASTLMETQY
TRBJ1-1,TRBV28,ASTDYTEAF
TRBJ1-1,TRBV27,ASSPRDRVGTEAF
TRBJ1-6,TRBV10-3,AISEGPGGAVH
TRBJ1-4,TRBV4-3,ASSQDRELGQGPSTNEKLF
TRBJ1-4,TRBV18,ASSRGTNEKLF
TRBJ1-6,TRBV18,ASSPPSHGQGFSLH
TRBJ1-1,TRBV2,ASSVSRNTEAF
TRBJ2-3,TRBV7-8,ASSLGGVRDTQY
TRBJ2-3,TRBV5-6,ASSPSGSTDTQY
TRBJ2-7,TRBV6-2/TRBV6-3,ASSYSGTAYEQY
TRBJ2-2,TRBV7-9,ASRRGTGELF
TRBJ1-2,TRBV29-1,SVGEGYGYT
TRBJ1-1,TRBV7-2,ASSLAEQDPEAF
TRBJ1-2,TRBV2,ASSPGVGNGYT
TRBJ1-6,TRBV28,ASSPESSYNSPLH
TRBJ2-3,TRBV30,AWSPGRGGSDTQY
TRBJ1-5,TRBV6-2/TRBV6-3,ASSSGQLGNQPQH
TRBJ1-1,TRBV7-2,ASSSTGFFVHTEAF
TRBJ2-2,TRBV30,AWSLAGELF
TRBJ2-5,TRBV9,ASTRGGGPQETQY
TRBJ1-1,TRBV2,ASTGQGRATEAF
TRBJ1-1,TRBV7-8,ASSLGRAFTEAF
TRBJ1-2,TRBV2,ASMQGGYT
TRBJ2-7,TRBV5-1,ASSLSFRDREQY
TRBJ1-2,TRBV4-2,ASSQVGQGSGYT
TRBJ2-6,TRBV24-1,ATSEADRTGANVLT
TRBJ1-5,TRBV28,ASSAGQGPRQPQH
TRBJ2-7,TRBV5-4,ASSLGQGIYEQY
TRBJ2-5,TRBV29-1,SVEDPDRVQETQY
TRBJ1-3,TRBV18,ASSPGNSGNTIY